The source of this T cell receptor beta chain is a study of blood T cells in healthy people across ages. Study-wide background: Roughly one uniquely barcoded beta molecule per two T cells was captured. The study's findings and limits: It was the long-lived donors that had more naive CD4+ cells and higher diversity than aged donors. Diversity of TCR beta correlated strongly with naive T cell percentage. Diversity figures derived from one million T cells were judged to underestimate the true value.

With regard to this clonotype: The antigen is unknown.

Sample-barcoded 5' priming and a J-beta primer mix drove a second PCR of roughly 7 to 11 cycles. TCRdb reprocessed the 5' RACE reads via MiXCR and lists one record per CDR3 protein. The sample holds more than 800,000 distinct CDR3 sequences, more than 25% seen once. This CDR3 has 15 amino acids. The rearrangement uses TRBV12-3 or TRBV12-4 and TRBJ2-5; D might be TRBD1 (5 bases). The J call may be mistaken, given a closer DNA end match to TRBJ2-7. The sequence was obtained from an elderly woman in good health. Sequences were obtained from blood. CDR3 in amino acids: CASTVGGRATYEQYF. The CDR3 region has the DNA TGTGCCAGCACCGTCGGCGGCAGGGCAACCTACGAGCAGTACTTC.